The clone carrying this TCR beta chain was found a few times. Its matching antigen is unknown. The junction and the germline gene differ at one end; a read error may be behind it. Through Arm-PCR of CDR3 regions and iRepertoire HTBI primers, TCR beta libraries were built. TCRdb processed the multiplex PCR reads anew with MiXCR; each CDR3 protein has one entry. The sample holds more than 350,000 distinct CDR3 sequences; roughly a fifth are singletons and the top ten take 14%. This sample is drawn from a study of regulatory T cells in long-lasting Graves disease. Points from the study as a whole: Small sample size may have lowered accuracy. Shared public clonotypes totalled about 2,800 in persistent patients, compared with about 960 in new patients.

The V gene's germline CDR1 is KGHSH and CDR2 LQKENI. CDR3 size: 13 residues. Time point specified: persistent/refractory GD, antithyroid drugs over 5 years with positive TRAb. There was RNA extracted from PBMCs, and the TCR library was made from it. This clonotype was sampled from a female donor with Graves disease. Specimen: peripheral blood mononuclear cells (PBMCs), collected when the disease was refractory, from a patient treated with antithyroid drugs. The V gene is TRBV18, the J gene TRBJ1-6; D ambiguous. The CDR3 DNA is TGTGCCAGCCCACCACCTACTAATTCACCCCTCCACTTT. Protein: CASPPPTNSPLHF.